Listed here is a single TCR beta chain. V was clipped by 6 bases and J by 4 bases, with 37 bases between them. The CDR3 extends over 21 amino acids. Amplified regions were TCR beta CDR3 sequences from RNA transcripts. The TCR CDR3 was amplified in a first-round RT-PCR using the HTBI primer set. TCRdb ran MiXCR on the multiplex PCR reads and lists one entry per CDR3 protein. The sample lists approximately 740,000 distinct CDR3 sequences, 14% occurring once. The data derive from a study of T cells in Graves' hyperthyroidism and ophthalmopathy. The sample was blood. This receptor was identified in a woman under 30 with Graves' hyperthyroidism. The chain carries TRBV12-3 or TRBV12-4 and TRBJ2-7; tentative D call: TRBD2 (6 bases). Written as DNA, the CDR3 is TGTGCCAGCAGCGCCGGGATCTGGGCCCTCCCGCAGGGTGGCGGGAAATACGAGCAGTACTTC. Residues: CASSAGIWALPQGGGKYEQYF.